The next 4 T cell receptor beta chains were all read from a single sample in a study of cytomegalovirus exposure and HLA in healthy donors. Sequencing used immunoSEQ multiplex PCR; TCRdb keeps in-frame clones, though not all of them. The table lists more than 85,000 clones, over 85% of them singletons, with 1.1% in the top ten. The sequenced sample was PBMCs. These receptor sequences come from a woman younger than 45 in good health and CMV-seropositive.

The chain recombines TRBV21-1 with TRBJ2-1; TRBD2 is the table's D call and was not checked against the DNA. TRBV21-1 is reported as a pseudogene. CDR3 length: 15 amino acids. The CDR3 DNA sequence: TGTGCCAGCAGCGATGGCCCCAGCGACTCCAATGAGCAGTTCTTC. It specifies CASSDGPSDSNEQFF.

This clone was seen only once. The V gene is TRBV5-4, the J gene TRBJ2-1; 8 nucleotides agree with TRBD2. The J segment lost 3 bases and the V segment lost 0 bases, leaving 2 bases of the junction unmatched. The germline CDR1 and CDR2 sequences are SGHNT and YYREEE (reference sequence). This CDR3 is 15 amino acids long. CDR3 DNA sequence: TGTGCCAGCAGCTTGGTTAGCGGGAACTACAATGAGCAGTTCTTC. This sequence encodes CASSLVSGNYNEQFF.

This clone was detected once. The rearrangement joins TRBV19 to TRBJ1-2, with unresolved D. This CDR3 region has 11 residues. The germline gives CDR1 LNHDA, CDR2 SQIVND (reference sequence). Trimming took 7 bases from V and 8 from J, leaving 11 bases between them. Here the CDR3 reads CASTSGLGYTF. CDR3 nucleotide sequence: TGTGCCAGTACCTCCGGTTTAGGCTACACCTTC.

The J gene is TRBJ2-7, the V gene TRBV5-1, with 11 bases that match TRBD2. Losses at the gene ends were 1 base for V and 3 bases for J; bases not matched to a gene: 6. The germline V gene encodes CDR1 SGHRS and CDR2 YFSETQ. This CDR3 region has 16 residues. The CDR3 sequence is CASSLSLTSGGYEQYF. DNA of the CDR3: TGCGCCAGCAGCTTGTCCTTAACTAGCGGGGGCTACGAGCAGTACTTC.